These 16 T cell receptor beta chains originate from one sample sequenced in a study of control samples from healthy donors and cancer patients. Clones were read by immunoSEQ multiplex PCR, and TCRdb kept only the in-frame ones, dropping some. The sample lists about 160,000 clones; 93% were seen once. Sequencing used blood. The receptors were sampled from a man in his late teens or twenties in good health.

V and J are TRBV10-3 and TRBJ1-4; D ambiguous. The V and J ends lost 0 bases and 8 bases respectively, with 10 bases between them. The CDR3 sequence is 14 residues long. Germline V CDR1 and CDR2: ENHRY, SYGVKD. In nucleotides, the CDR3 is TGTGCCATCAGTGAGTCGGCAGCGGAGGAAAAACTGTTTTTT. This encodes CAISESAAEEKLFF.

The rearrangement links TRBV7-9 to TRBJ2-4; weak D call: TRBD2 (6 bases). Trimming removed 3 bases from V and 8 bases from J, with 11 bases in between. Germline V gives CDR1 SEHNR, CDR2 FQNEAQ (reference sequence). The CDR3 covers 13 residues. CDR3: CASSFRREDIQYF. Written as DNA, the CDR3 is TGTGCCAGCAGCTTCAGAAGGGAGGACATTCAGTACTTC.

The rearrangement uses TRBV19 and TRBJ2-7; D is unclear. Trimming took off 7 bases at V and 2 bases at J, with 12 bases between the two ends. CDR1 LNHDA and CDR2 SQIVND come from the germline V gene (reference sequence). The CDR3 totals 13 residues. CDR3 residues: CASTDAETYEQYF. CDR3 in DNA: TGTGCCAGTACCGACGCGGAGACCTACGAGCAGTACTTC.

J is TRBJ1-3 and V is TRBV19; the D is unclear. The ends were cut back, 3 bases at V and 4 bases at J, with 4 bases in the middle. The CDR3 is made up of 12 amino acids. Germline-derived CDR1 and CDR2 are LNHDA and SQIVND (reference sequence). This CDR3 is CASSIMGNTIYF. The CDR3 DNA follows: TGTGCCAGTAGTATTATGGGAAACACCATATATTTT. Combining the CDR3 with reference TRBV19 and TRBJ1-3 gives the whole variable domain DGGITQSPKYLFRKEGQNVTLSCEQNLNHDAMYWYRQDPGQGLRLIYYSQIVNDFQKGDIAEGYSVSREKKESFPLTVTSAQKNPTAFYLCASSIMGNTIYFGEGSWLTVV.

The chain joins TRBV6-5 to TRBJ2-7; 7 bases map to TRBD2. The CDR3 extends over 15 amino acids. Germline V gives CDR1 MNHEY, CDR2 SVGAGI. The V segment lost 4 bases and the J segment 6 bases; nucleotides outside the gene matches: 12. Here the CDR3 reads CASSSRGGLNGEQYF. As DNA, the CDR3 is TGTGCCAGCAGTTCCCGGGGAGGGCTTAATGGCGAGCAGTACTTC.

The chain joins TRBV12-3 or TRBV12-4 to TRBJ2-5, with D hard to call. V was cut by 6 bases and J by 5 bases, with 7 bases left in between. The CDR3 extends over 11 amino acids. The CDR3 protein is CASSPKETQYF. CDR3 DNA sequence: TGTGCCAGCAGCCCTAAGGAGACCCAGTACTTC.

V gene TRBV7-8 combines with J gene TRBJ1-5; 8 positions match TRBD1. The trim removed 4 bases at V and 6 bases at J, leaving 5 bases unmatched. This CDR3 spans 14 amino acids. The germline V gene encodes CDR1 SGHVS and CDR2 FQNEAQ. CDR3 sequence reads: CASSSDRGSQPQHF. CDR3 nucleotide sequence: TGTGCCAGCAGCTCTGACAGGGGTAGTCAGCCCCAGCATTTT.

The CDR3 spells CASSWGTGLYNEQFF. The CDR3 region has the DNA TGTGCCAGCAGCTGGGGGACTGGCCTATACAATGAGCAGTTCTTC. The chain employs TRBV11-3 and TRBJ2-1; D is possibly TRBD2 (6 bases). From germline, CDR1 is SGHNT and CDR2 YENEEA. The CDR3 length is 15 residues. Trimming left V 4 bases short and J 4 bases short, with 14 bases between.

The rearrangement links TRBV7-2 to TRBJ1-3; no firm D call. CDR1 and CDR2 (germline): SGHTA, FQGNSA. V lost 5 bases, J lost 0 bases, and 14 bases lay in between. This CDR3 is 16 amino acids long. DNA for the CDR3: TGTGCCAGCAGCCTTATTGGGGTTGACTCTGGAAACACCATATATTTT. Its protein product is CASSLIGVDSGNTIYF. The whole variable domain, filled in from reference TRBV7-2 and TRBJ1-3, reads GAGVSQSPSNKVTEKGKDVELRCDPISGHTALYWYRQSLGQGLEFLIYFQGNSAPDKSGLPSDRFSAERTGGSVSTLTIQRTQQEDSAVYLCASSLIGVDSGNTIYFGEGSWLTVV.

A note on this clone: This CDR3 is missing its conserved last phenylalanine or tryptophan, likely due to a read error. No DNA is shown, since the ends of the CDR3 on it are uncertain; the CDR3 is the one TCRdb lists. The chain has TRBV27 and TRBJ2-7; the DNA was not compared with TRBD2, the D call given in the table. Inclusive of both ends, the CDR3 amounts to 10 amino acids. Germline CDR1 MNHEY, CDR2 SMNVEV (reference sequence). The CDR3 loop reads CASSLPHRAR.

The CDR3 reads CASSDVGSENSPLHF. The CDR3 DNA sequence: TGTGCCAGCAGTGACGTAGGGTCGGAGAATTCACCCCTCCACTTT. The chain joins TRBV2 to TRBJ1-6; D gene ambiguous. This CDR3 region has 15 residues. Deletions cut 3 bases from V and 7 bases from J, with 13 bases between. Germline V gene data show CDR1 as SNHLY and CDR2 as FYNNEI. Full variable domain (missing parts from reference TRBV2 and TRBJ1-6): EPEVTQTPSHQVTQMGQEVILRCVPISNHLYFYWYRQILGQKVEFLVSFYNNEISEKSEIFDDQFSVERPDGSNFTLKIRSTKLEDSAMYFCASSDVGSENSPLHFGNGTRLTVT.

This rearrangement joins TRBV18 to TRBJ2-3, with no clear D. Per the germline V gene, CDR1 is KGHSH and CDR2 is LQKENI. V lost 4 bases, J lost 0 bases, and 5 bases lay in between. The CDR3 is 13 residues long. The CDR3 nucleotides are TGTGCCAGCTCACAAACTAGCACAGATACGCAGTATTTT. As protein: CASSQTSTDTQYF.

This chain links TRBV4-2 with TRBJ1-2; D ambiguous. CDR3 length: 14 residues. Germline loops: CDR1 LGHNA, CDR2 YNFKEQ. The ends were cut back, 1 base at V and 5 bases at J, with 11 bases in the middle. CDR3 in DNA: TGTGCCAGCAGCCAAGGGGCTCAAATATATGGCTACACCTTC. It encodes CASSQGAQIYGYTF.

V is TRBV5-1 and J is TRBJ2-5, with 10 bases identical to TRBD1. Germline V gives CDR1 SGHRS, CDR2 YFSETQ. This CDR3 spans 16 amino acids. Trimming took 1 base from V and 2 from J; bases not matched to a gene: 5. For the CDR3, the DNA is TGCGCCAGCAGCTTGATGGGACAGGGGTCTCAAGAGACCCAGTACTTC. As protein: CASSLMGQGSQETQYF.

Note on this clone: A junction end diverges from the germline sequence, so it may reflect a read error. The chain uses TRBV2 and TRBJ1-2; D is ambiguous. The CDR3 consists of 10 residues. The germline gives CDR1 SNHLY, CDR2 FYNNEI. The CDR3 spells CARAKQGILF. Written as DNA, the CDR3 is TGTGCCAGGGCGAAACAAGGGATTCTCTTC.

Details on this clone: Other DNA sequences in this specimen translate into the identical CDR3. The CDR3 nucleotides are TGTGCCAGCAGTCCCAGGAGCTCCTACGAGCAGTACTTC. Its translation: CASSPRSSYEQYF. This chain connects TRBV27 to TRBJ2-7; the D is unclear. CDR1 is MNHEY, CDR2 SMNVEV, per germline (reference sequence). The CDR3 has 13 amino acids. The V end was cut by 5 bases, the J end by 0 bases, with 8 bases between.